The TCR beta chain under discussion was sequenced for a study of blood T cell repertoires in COVID-19. Libraries were prepared by immunoSEQ multiplex PCR; TCRdb keeps only in-frame clonotypes and omits some of them. Among over 60,000 clones, 82% were seen once, and the ten largest hold approximately 19%. V lost 3 bases, J lost 3 bases, and 8 bases lay in between. Germline loops: CDR1 LNHDA, CDR2 SQIVND (reference sequence). The CDR3 is 13 amino acids. There are a few counts of this clone. The chain employs TRBV19 and TRBJ1-1; D ambiguous. The specimen sequenced was peripheral blood. The clonotype comes from a human donor in a cohort sampled during active COVID-19. The CDR3 DNA reads TGTGCCAGTAGTATCCGTCTCGACACTGAAGCTTTCTTT. As protein: CASSIRLDTEAFF.